A selection of T cell receptor beta chains follows, all from one sample in a study of T cells in Graves' hyperthyroidism and ophthalmopathy. TCRdb redid the calling of the multiplex PCR reads with MiXCR, one entry per CDR3 protein. In the table there are hundreds of thousands of distinct CDR3 sequences, 45% of which are singletons. The material sequenced was peripheral blood or thyroid tissue (not recorded which). These receptors were obtained from an adult man with Graves' disease, either hyperthyroidism or ophthalmopathy (not recorded which). Both conserved end residues are trimmed from each CDR3.

v_call cdr3_aa
TRBV24-1 ATSGQGWELF
TRBV6-1 AISEASASTYSYNSPLH
TRBV2 ASSEGGQVNQPQH
TRBV11-2 ASSLVRQAEAF
TRBV6-5 ASRSVEQPQH
TRBV10-3 ASSYGTAEKNYGYT
TRBV6-5 ASSYRDGDSNYGYT
TRBV11-2 ASSHSDRKNTEAF
TRBV20-1 SARDVRGQGYSNQPQH
TRBV7-9 ASSLVSGGELF
TRBV5-1 ASRGDRTGPQH
TRBV7-9 ASSLEAGTNTEAF
TRBV7-2 ASSARWGYEQY
TRBV10-3 AISEELFEQY
TRBV9 ASGGAEAF
TRBV19 ASRSPAPTNEKLF
TRBV24-1 ATSAGMDQPQH
TRBV7-8 ASSVGQVPTGEQY
TRBV10-3 AISENSQGDSPLH
TRBV12-3/TRBV12-4 ASSYSTTSILNTGELF
TRBV7-2 ASSLSGLALGEQY
TRBV19 ASSAGTEIGYT
TRBV20-1 SATQDRGSYGYT
TRBV20-1 SARTSGRFEQY
TRBV2 ASSGRTDANEKLF
TRBV29-1 SARPAQETQY
TRBV5-1 ASTPGDGAGGYT
TRBV6-1 ASSATASETQY